This TCR beta chain was identified during a study of untreated major depressive disorder. No major medical conditions, Axis I/II comorbidities, regular medication, or illicit drugs. Overall study findings and caveats: Generalizability is limited by the comparatively small study sample. TRBV05-01 (Vbeta 5.1) usage was higher in CD4+ T cells of depressed patients than controls.

Of note for this clone: The antigen is undetermined.

Only in-frame clones appear in the TCRdb table, and some are missing; sequencing was by immunoSEQ multiplex PCR. The data show 20,000 to 25,000 clones, around 87% seen once. The germline V gene has CDR1 MDHEN and CDR2 SYDVKM. V shed 6 bases and J shed 0 bases, with 12 bases lying between them. There are 15 residues in the CDR3. This chain links TRBV28 with TRBJ2-1; no firm D call. Sequenced: CD4+ T cells from PBMCs. The source is a woman aged 25-40 years in good health. The CDR3: CASSASTSSYNEQFF. The CDR3 DNA follows: TGTGCCAGCAGCGCCTCAACGAGCTCCTACAATGAGCAGTTCTTC.